A single sample gave rise to the 18 T cell receptor beta chains below, sequenced in a study of cytomegalovirus exposure and HLA in healthy donors. PCR employed 60 Vbeta and 13 Jbeta primers. Here immunoSEQ multiplex PCR was the method, and the copy in TCRdb shows in-frame clones only, minus some. The sample contains tens of thousands of clones, 65% to 80% of which appear only once. The sample was PBMCs. The receptor set was obtained from a female donor in good health and CMV-seronegative.

The table lists this clone with a few counts. This CDR3 is CASSQDGVAGGYYEQYF. In DNA, the CDR3 is TGTGCCAGCAGCCAAGATGGGGTAGCGGGAGGGTACTACGAGCAGTACTTC. The genes are TRBV4-2 and TRBJ2-5; 11 bases map to TRBD2. The J call is doubtful: the DNA matches TRBJ2-7 better. The CDR3 extends over 17 amino acids. Germline-derived CDR1 and CDR2 are LGHNA and YNFKEQ.

This clone was observed a few times. The chain employs TRBV11-2 and TRBJ2-3; weak D call: TRBD2 (5 bases). The CDR3 extends over 18 amino acids. V shed 5 bases and J shed 6 bases, with 27 bases lying between them. CDR1 SGHAT and CDR2 FQNNGV come from the germline V gene. The CDR3 DNA follows: TGTGCCAGCAGCCATGGCCTACCTGGACGGGCGGGTTTTGATACGCAGTATTTT. Its translation is CASSHGLPGRAGFDTQYF.

This sequence joins TRBV19 and TRBJ2-1; 9 bases align to TRBD2. The CDR3 has 16 amino acids. With V trimmed by 3 bases and J by 0 bases, 3 bases remained unmatched. Germline lookup yields CDR1 LNHDA and CDR2 SQIVND (reference sequence). CDR3 nucleotide sequence: TGTGCCAGTAGTATCCGAGCGGGAGGCTCCTACAATGAGCAGTTCTTC. Protein: CASSIRAGGSYNEQFF.

The chain has TRBV6-4 and TRBJ2-1, with 8 bases identical to TRBD2. The CDR3 length is 16 residues. Germline V gene data show CDR1 as MRHNA and CDR2 as SNTAGT. J was trimmed by 5 bases and V by 7 bases; bases with no gene match: 13. The CDR3 DNA is TGTGCCAGCACCCGAGGGGTTGGTAGCGGGGACAATGAGCAGTTCTTC. Protein product: CASTRGVGSGDNEQFF.

This clone was seen more than once but under ten times. The genes are TRBV9 and TRBJ2-1, with D possibly matching TRBD2 (6 bases). The length of the CDR3 is 15 residues. Trimming removed 3 bases from V and 4 bases from J, with 14 bases in between. Germline assignment: CDR1 SGDLS and CDR2 YYNGEE. CDR3 coding DNA: TGTGCCAGCAGCGGGAGCGGGTTCCTATACAATGAGCAGTTCTTC. It yields the protein CASSGSGFLYNEQFF.

This chain links TRBV28 with TRBJ1-6; D call uncertain. V shed 4 bases and J shed 0 bases, with 10 bases lying between them. CDR1 is MDHEN and CDR2 is SYDVKM in the germline V gene. The CDR3 totals 16 residues. DNA of the CDR3: TGTGCCAGCAGTTCCTCAGAGGGCTCCTATAATTCACCCCTCCACTTT. Encoded protein: CASSSSEGSYNSPLHF.

V is TRBV10-3 and J is TRBJ1-1, with D unclear. V lost 7 bases, J lost 0 bases, and 9 bases lay in between. Germline assignment: CDR1 ENHRY and CDR2 SYGVKD. The CDR3 runs to 13 residues. For the CDR3, the DNA is TGTGCCATCACGGGGTCCCTGAACACTGAAGCTTTCTTT. Translation: CAITGSLNTEAFF.

The table lists this clone with a count of one. The chain employs TRBV28 and TRBJ1-5, with D possibly being TRBD1 (5 bases). The V end was cut by 5 bases, the J end by 5 bases, with 28 bases between. The germline V gene encodes CDR1 MDHEN and CDR2 SYDVKM. CDR3 length: 19 amino acids. CDR3 DNA sequence: TGTGCCAGCAGTCTCCCCGCGAATAGGGGTTATGGGGGGGATCAGCCCCAGCATTTT. Protein: CASSLPANRGYGGDQPQHF.

CDR3 protein: CASSLESAGTEAFF. CDR3 nucleotide sequence: TGTGCCAGCAGCTTAGAAAGTGCGGGCACTGAAGCTTTCTTT. The rearrangement joins TRBV7-9 to TRBJ1-1; D is unclear. The CDR3 is 14 amino acids. Trimming removed 1 base at V and 4 bases at J, with 10 bases between. Germline V CDR1 and CDR2: SEHNR, FQNEAQ (reference sequence).

The chain couples TRBV2 to TRBJ1-4, with 7 bases lining up with TRBD1. CDR1 and CDR2 from the germline V gene are SNHLY and FYNNEI. V lost 3 bases and J lost 3; bases outside the gene matches: 4. The CDR3 extends over 15 amino acids. Here the CDR3 reads CASSDKGGPNEKLFF. The CDR3 DNA follows: TGTGCCAGCAGTGATAAAGGGGGCCCTAATGAAAAACTGTTTTTT.

The chain combines TRBV16 with TRBJ1-3; 11 bases fit TRBD1. The CDR3 totals 15 residues. Trimming cost V 5 bases and J 3 bases; bases outside gene matches: 3. Germline V gene lookup returns CDR1 KGHSY and CDR2 FQNENV. The CDR3 coding sequence is TGTGCCAGCAGCTGGGACAGGGGGAATGGAAACACCATATATTTT. Its protein is CASSWDRGNGNTIYF.

The rearrangement links TRBV30 to TRBJ2-5; 9 nucleotides match TRBD2. The CDR3 contains 18 residues. CDR1 is GTSNPN and CDR2 is SVGIG in the germline V gene (reference sequence). The junction had 15 bases not matched to a gene; V was cut back by 3 bases and J by 1 base. DNA of the CDR3: TGTGCCTGGAGGGTAACGGGGGTAGCGGGAGAGACCCAAGAGACCCAGTACTTC. Protein product: CAWRVTGVAGETQETQYF.

The DNA for the CDR3 is TGTGCCAGCAGCTTGGCCGGGACAGGCTACAATGAGCAGTTCTTC. It encodes CASSLAGTGYNEQFF. The gene calls are TRBV5-6 and TRBJ2-1; 8 bases fit TRBD1. From germline, CDR1 is SGHDT and CDR2 YYEEEE. CDR3 length: 15 residues. V lost 0 bases, J lost 3 bases, and 2 bases stayed unmatched.

J is TRBJ2-7 and V is TRBV10-3, with D perhaps matching TRBD2 (6 bases). Germline loops: CDR1 ENHRY, CDR2 SYGVKD. The CDR3 runs to 15 residues. With 6 bases removed from V and 0 bases from J, the gap between germline ends came to 15 bases. CDR3 bases: TGTGCCATCAGGGAGGGAGCGGCGGGCTCCTACGAGCAGTACTTC. Its protein is CAIREGAAGSYEQYF.

The chain carries TRBV19 and TRBJ2-7, with D perhaps TRBD2 (6 bases). Trimming shortened V by 1 base and J by 3 bases, and 16 bases separated the two germline ends. This CDR3 contains 16 residues. The germline CDR1 and CDR2 sequences are LNHDA and SQIVND (reference sequence). The CDR3 is CASSIGQVAVGYEQYF. DNA of the CDR3: TGTGCCAGTAGTATAGGTCAAGTAGCGGTGGGCTACGAGCAGTACTTC.

In its sample, this clone was seen once. The chain recombines TRBV21-1 with TRBJ1-1; the DNA was not used to check the table's D call, TRBD1. TRBV21-1 is a documented pseudogene. This CDR3 has 17 residues. CDR3 DNA sequence: TGTGCCAGCAGCAAGCTTGAAGAAACAGGGATGAACACTGAAGCTTTCTTT. Residues: CASSKLEETGMNTEAFF.

The chain combines TRBV9 with TRBJ1-3; the D gene is possibly TRBD1 (6 bases). This CDR3 comprises 16 residues. Germline-derived CDR1 and CDR2 are SGDLS and YYNGEE. The V and J ends lost 1 base and 0 bases respectively, with 11 bases between them. CDR3 in DNA: TGTGCCAGCAGCGTAACAGGGTCGAGCTCTGGAAACACCATATATTTT. As protein: CASSVTGSSSGNTIYF. Using reference TRBV9 and TRBJ1-3 for the parts outside the CDR3, the full variable domain is DSGVTQTPKHLITATGQRVTLRCSPRSGDLSVYWYQQSLDQGLQFLIQYYNGEERAKGNILERFSAQQFPDLHSELNLSSLELGDSALYFCASSVTGSSSGNTIYFGEGSWLTVV.

The chain couples TRBV9 to TRBJ2-1, with 7 bases matching TRBD1. V was clipped by 3 bases and J by 5 bases; unmatched bases: 5. This CDR3 has 14 residues. Germline V gives CDR1 SGDLS, CDR2 YYNGEE. The CDR3 spells CASSAFGTDNEQFF. CDR3 nucleotides: TGTGCCAGCAGCGCCTTTGGGACAGACAATGAGCAGTTCTTC.